A single sample gave rise to the 23 T cell receptor beta chains below, sequenced in a study of CD8 T cells in ankylosing spondylitis. Using its own MiXCR run on the 5' RACE reads, TCRdb lists one record per CDR3 protein. Found here are about 200,000 distinct CDR3 sequences, 13% of them singletons; the top ten hold about 17%. Sequencing was carried out using blood, either unsorted or a sorted T cell fraction (not recorded which). Receptor source: a male donor with ankylosing spondylitis or in good health (not recorded which).

This chain links TRBV12-5 with TRBJ1-2; the D is unclear. The ends were cut back, 11 bases at V and 6 bases at J, with 25 bases in the middle. CDR1 is LGHNT, CDR2 FRNRAP, per germline. The CDR3 totals 15 residues. The DNA for the CDR3 is TGTGCTCAGATTAACGAGGAATACTGGACGGATGGCTACACCTTC. This translates into CAQINEEYWTDGYTF.

This clonotype was counted a few times. The chain is built from TRBV20-1 and TRBJ2-7, with D tentatively TRBD1 or TRBD2 (7 bases each). The germline CDR1 and CDR2 sequences are DFQATT and SNEGSKA (reference sequence). Trimming pared 5 bases from V and 2 bases from J, leaving 13 bases between. The CDR3 totals 13 residues. For the CDR3, the DNA is TGCAGTGCTGGGGGGGACAGTCCCTACGAGCAGTACTTC. It codes for CSAGGDSPYEQYF.

The chain couples TRBV7-6 to TRBJ2-7; 7 bases align to TRBD1. Germline CDR1 is SGHVS and CDR2 is FNYEAQ. The CDR3 loop spans 16 amino acids. Trimming cost V 1 base and J 4 bases; bases outside gene matches: 10. The CDR3 coding sequence is TGTGCCAGCAGCTTAGAATCTATACAGGGGCCGTACGAGCAGTACTTC. Its translation: CASSLESIQGPYEQYF.

The chain couples TRBV30 to TRBJ2-1, with unresolved D. V lost 3 bases and J 1 base, leaving 10 bases between the germline ends. There are 14 residues in the CDR3. Germline V gives CDR1 GTSNPN, CDR2 SVGIG (reference sequence). CDR3 in DNA: TGTGCCTGGAGGCGAGCGTCATCCTACAATGAGCAGTTCTTC. Protein: CAWRRASSYNEQFF.

The rearrangement uses TRBV15 and TRBJ2-7; possibly TRBD2 for D (5 bases). This CDR3 is built from 14 residues. V was trimmed by 8 bases and J by 6 bases, leaving 20 bases between them. Germline V gene lookup returns CDR1 LNHNV and CDR2 YYDKDF (reference sequence). The CDR3 reads CATALYEWSGEQYF. CDR3 DNA: TGTGCCACCGCCCTCTATGAATGGAGCGGCGAGCAGTACTTC.

The chain combines TRBV7-9 with TRBJ1-2, with TRBD1 matching over 9 bases. Germline lookup yields CDR1 SEHNR and CDR2 FQNEAQ (reference sequence). The CDR3 length is 15 residues. V trimming: 5 bases; J trimming: 4 bases; junction bases outside the gene matches: 8. CDR3 in DNA: TGTGCCAGCAGCGCAGAGACAGGGGGAGTCTATGGCTACACCTTC. This gives the protein CASSAETGGVYGYTF. The variable domain in full, completed from reference TRBV7-9 and TRBJ1-2, reads DTGVSQNPRHKITKRGQNVTFRCDPISEHNRLYWYRQTLGQGPEFLTYFQNEAQLEKSRLLSDRFSAERPKGSFSTLEIQRTEQGDSAMYLCASSAETGGVYGYTFGSGTRLTVV.

CDR3 sequence reads: CASSLDTGVNTEAFF. The CDR3, as DNA: TGTGCCAGCAGCTTAGACACTGGGGTGAACACTGAAGCTTTCTTT. This chain connects TRBV7-6 to TRBJ1-1, with no clear D. The germline V and J ends were trimmed by 1 base and 0 bases, with 9 bases remaining between them. The CDR3 is made up of 15 amino acids. The V gene's germline CDR1 is SGHVS and CDR2 FNYEAQ.

This clonotype was counted a few times. The rearrangement joins TRBV20-1 to TRBJ2-1; tentative D call: TRBD1 (5 bases). Germline CDR1 and CDR2: DFQATT and SNEGSKA (reference sequence). The ends were cut back, 5 bases at V and 7 bases at J, with 21 bases in the middle. This CDR3 contains 15 residues. CDR3 region: CSAHPTKGLRNEQFF. CDR3 DNA: TGCAGTGCTCACCCCACGAAGGGGCTGAGGAATGAGCAGTTCTTC.

This clonotype has only a few counts. The CDR3 protein is CASSPREGAGEKLFF. Here the CDR3 DNA reads TGCGCCAGCAGCCCCCGGGAGGGGGCCGGTGAAAAACTGTTTTTT. This chain links TRBV4-1 with TRBJ1-4, with 7 bases aligning to TRBD1. After removal of 4 bases from V and 7 bases from J, the junction contained 9 bases not matched to a gene. Looked up from germline, CDR1 is MGHRA and CDR2 is YSYEKL. This CDR3 has 15 residues.

V and J are TRBV2 and TRBJ2-3; D possibly corresponds to TRBD1 (6 bases). The V end was cut by 7 bases, the J end by 2 bases, with 10 bases between. Germline CDR1 reads SNHLY; CDR2 reads FYNNEI. The CDR3 is 13 amino acids. CDR3 amino acids: CASNGQYTDTQYF. DNA of the CDR3: TGTGCCAGCAACGGACAGTACACAGATACGCAGTATTTT. Complete variable domain (other parts from reference TRBV2 and TRBJ2-3): EPEVTQTPSHQVTQMGQEVILRCVPISNHLYFYWYRQILGQKVEFLVSFYNNEISEKSEIFDDQFSVERPDGSNFTLKIRSTKLEDSAMYFCASNGQYTDTQYFGPGTRLTVL.

The V call is TRBV15, the J call TRBJ2-5; TRBD1 or TRBD2 may be the D gene (5 bases each). V was pared by 0 bases and J by 5 bases, with 13 bases between. The CDR3 contains 15 residues. Germline V gene sequence: CDR1 LNHNV, CDR2 YYDKDF (reference sequence). CDR3 amino acids: CATSRDREGTETQYF. As DNA, the CDR3 is TGTGCCACCAGCAGAGATAGAGAGGGGACGGAGACCCAGTACTTC.

V gene TRBV25-1 combines with J gene TRBJ1-3; D call uncertain. The V end lost 4 bases, the J end lost 4 bases, and 8 bases lay between the germline ends. Per the germline V gene, CDR1 is MGHDK and CDR2 is SYGVNS. CDR3 length: 13 residues. The CDR3 sequence: CASSGRQGNTIYF. The DNA for the CDR3 is TGTGCCAGCAGTGGCCGCCAGGGAAACACCATATATTTT.

The sample holds many counts of this clonotype. V is TRBV6-6 and J is TRBJ2-5, with TRBD1 matching over 9 bases. CDR3 length: 11 residues. The J segment lost 13 bases and the V segment lost 6 bases, leaving 6 bases of the junction unmatched. In germline, CDR1 is MNHNY, CDR2 SVGAGI (reference sequence). CDR3 sequence: CASRLGQGLYF. CDR3 sequence (DNA): TGTGCCAGCAGACTCGGACAGGGGCTGTACTTC.

The rearrangement links TRBV7-9 to TRBJ2-7, with D unclear. V was cut by 1 base and J by 4 bases, with 11 bases left in between. CDR1 and CDR2 from the germline V gene are SEHNR and FQNEAQ (reference sequence). The CDR3 consists of 14 residues. This CDR3 is CASSLELEPYEQYF. CDR3 bases: TGTGCCAGCAGCTTAGAATTAGAGCCATACGAGCAGTACTTC.

This clonotype came up a few times. V and J are TRBV12-3 or TRBV12-4 and TRBJ2-1, with 9 bases that match TRBD2. The ends lost 4 bases at V and 0 bases at J; junction bases unmatched: 7. The CDR3 contains 17 residues. In nucleotides, the CDR3 is TGTGCCAGCAGTTCGTCGCGGGAGGGTAGCTCCTACAATGAGCAGTTCTTC. This encodes CASSSSREGSSYNEQFF.

The chain couples TRBV30 to TRBJ1-1, with 7 bases lining up with TRBD1. The junction had 2 bases not matched to a gene; V was cut back by 3 bases and J by 7 bases. This CDR3 region has 11 residues. Germline loops: CDR1 GTSNPN, CDR2 SVGIG (reference sequence). For the CDR3, the DNA is TGTGCCTGGAGGGGACAGAATGAAGCTTTCTTT. Its translation: CAWRGQNEAFF. Together with reference TRBV30 and TRBJ1-1, the CDR3 gives the full variable domain: SQTIHQWPATLVQPVGSPLSLECTVEGTSNPNLYWYRQAAGRGLQLLFYSVGIGQISSEVPQNLSASRPQDRQFILSSKKLLLSDSGFYLCAWRGQNEAFFGQGTRLTVV.

The chain carries TRBV6-1 and TRBJ1-1; D not resolved. The CDR3 has 15 residues. Germline V gives CDR1 MNHNS, CDR2 SASEGT. Trimming left V 8 bases short and J 5 bases short, with 21 bases between. Here the CDR3 DNA reads TGTGCCAGCTCTCCGGGGTCGTCCTGGAAGACTGAAGCTTTCTTT. Amino acid sequence: CASSPGSSWKTEAFF.

This clonotype occurred a few times. V is TRBV20-1 and J is TRBJ2-3, with TRBD2 matching 7 bases. The CDR3 totals 16 residues. The J segment lost 2 bases and the V segment lost 0 bases, leaving 8 bases of the junction unmatched. Germline V CDR1 and CDR2: DFQATT, SNEGSKA (reference sequence). CDR3 protein: CSARDAGLDPTDTQYF. Here the CDR3 DNA reads TGCAGTGCTAGAGATGCCGGACTAGACCCCACAGATACGCAGTATTTT.

This clonotype appeared many times. The chain is built from TRBV12-3 or TRBV12-4 and TRBJ2-7; 7 nucleotides align to TRBD2. The trim removed 6 bases at V and 3 bases at J, leaving 8 bases unmatched. The CDR3 is made up of 14 amino acids. CDR3 coding DNA: TGTGCCAGCAGCTACGGGGGACTATTCTACGAGCAGTACTTC. It codes for CASSYGGLFYEQYF.

The table lists this clonotype with many counts. A read error may explain this, as a much larger clone is one base away. The CDR3 sequence: CASSLGGYEQFF. In DNA form, the CDR3 reads TGTGCCAGCAGTTTAGGGGGGTATGAGCAGTTCTTC. This chain links TRBV27 with TRBJ2-1; TRBD2 might be the D (6 bases). CDR1 is MNHEY and CDR2 is SMNVEV in the germline V gene (reference sequence). Trimming took 2 bases from V and 8 from J, leaving 7 bases between them. This CDR3 region has 12 residues.

V usage is TRBV5-5 and J usage is TRBJ2-1, with 9 bases lining up with TRBD2. The CDR3 has 13 amino acids. Germline V gene lookup returns CDR1 SGHKS and CDR2 YYEKEE (reference sequence). Losses at the gene ends were 4 bases for V and 9 bases for J; bases not matched to a gene: 5. This CDR3 reads CASSLGTSFEQFF. The CDR3 DNA reads TGTGCCAGCAGCCTCGGGACTAGCTTTGAGCAGTTCTTC. Variable domain in full (rest from reference TRBV5-5 and TRBJ2-1): DAGVTQSPTHLIKTRGQQVTLRCSPISGHKSVSWYQQVLGQGPQFIFQYYEKEERGRGNFPDRFSARQFPNYSSELNVNALLLGDSALYLCASSLGTSFEQFFGPGTRLTVL.

V usage is TRBV29-1 and J usage is TRBJ2-7; TRBD1 agrees at 7 bases. Germline loops: CDR1 SQVTM, CDR2 ANQGSEA. V shed 4 bases, J shed 1 base, and the junction held 16 bases outside the gene matches. The CDR3 is 17 amino acids. For the CDR3, the DNA is TGCAGCGTTGGCTCCCTCGAGGGCCGGGACAGTTCCTACGAGCAGTACTTC. Amino acid sequence: CSVGSLEGRDSSYEQYF.

This clonotype has only a few counts. The chain employs TRBV27 and TRBJ2-7; TRBD1 matches at 8 bases. V shed 4 bases, J shed 3 bases, and the junction held 8 bases outside the gene matches. Germline CDR1 reads MNHEY; CDR2 reads SMNVEV (reference sequence). This CDR3 has 15 amino acids. CDR3 coding DNA: TGTGCCAGCAGTTCTCGGACAGGGACCCTCTACGAGCAGTACTTC. Translated, it gives CASSSRTGTLYEQYF.